A single sample gave rise to the 30 T cell receptor beta chains below, sequenced in a study of identical twins. TCRdb re-analysed the 5' RACE reads in MiXCR, keeping a single row per CDR3 protein. The repertoire holds about 530,000 distinct CDR3 sequences, with roughly 15% as singletons. These data were likewise used in another study, on yellow fever vaccine responses in identical twins.

Sequences were obtained from CD4+ T cells sorted from blood. The receptors originated from a woman aged 18-29 years in good health.

The chain links TRBV5-5 to TRBJ2-6; the D call may be TRBD1 or TRBD2 (5 bases each). The CDR3 length is 17 residues. V was trimmed by 4 bases and J by 0 bases, leaving 14 bases between them. The V gene's germline CDR1 is SGHKS and CDR2 YYEKEE (reference sequence). In DNA, the CDR3 is TGTGCCAGCAGCATAGACGGGACCTTCTCTGGGGCCAACGTCCTGACTTTC. Encoded protein: CASSIDGTFSGANVLTF.

This clonotype was counted a few times. This rearrangement joins TRBV27 to TRBJ2-3; D is ambiguous. This CDR3 comprises 14 residues. Per germline, CDR1 MNHEY and CDR2 SMNVEV (reference sequence). V was trimmed by 4 bases and J by 0 bases, leaving 8 bases between them. The CDR3 sequence is CASSSVTSTDTQYF. The CDR3 DNA follows: TGTGCCAGCAGTTCAGTAACTAGCACAGATACGCAGTATTTT.

The gene calls are TRBV12-3 or TRBV12-4 and TRBJ2-1, with TRBD2 identical over 11 bases. The V segment lost 7 bases and the J segment 0 bases; nucleotides outside the gene matches: 5. The CDR3 sequence is 16 residues long. The CDR3 coding sequence is TGTGCCAGCATCCTAGCGGGGGGTTTCTCCTACAATGAGCAGTTCTTC. Translating it yields CASILAGGFSYNEQFF.

In this sample, this clonotype turned up many times. The rearrangement uses TRBV5-1 and TRBJ2-3, with 9 positions matching TRBD1. This CDR3 has 15 amino acids. The junction had 3 bases not matched to a gene; V was cut back by 0 bases and J by 4 bases. The germline CDR1 and CDR2 sequences are SGHRS and YFSETQ. DNA of the CDR3: TGCGCCAGCAGCTTGGGACAGGGGGTTTCAGATACGCAGTATTTT. It yields the protein CASSLGQGVSDTQYF.

A few counts support this clonotype. The genes are TRBV27 and TRBJ2-7; perhaps D is TRBD1 or TRBD2 (6 bases each). This CDR3 is built from 13 residues. Germline-derived CDR1 and CDR2 are MNHEY and SMNVEV (reference sequence). The V and J ends lost 8 bases and 6 bases respectively, with 17 bases between them. CDR3 nucleotide sequence: TGTGCCAGCGGAGGGACACCAGAGTCCGAGCAGTACTTC. Translation: CASGGTPESEQYF.

Only a few counts were recorded for this clonotype. V is TRBV12-3 or TRBV12-4 and J is TRBJ2-1, with TRBD1 matching over 9 bases. The V and J ends lost 6 bases and 7 bases, in that order; junction bases with no gene match: 10. The CDR3 totals 15 residues. The CDR3 sequence is CASRPGRTGANEQFF. The CDR3 DNA reads as TGTGCCAGCAGACCTGGCCGGACAGGGGCGAATGAGCAGTTCTTC.

This clonotype was counted only a few times. CDR3 sequence: CASSFRTGFSYEQYF. In nucleotides, the CDR3 is TGTGCCAGCAGCTTCCGGACAGGGTTCTCCTACGAGCAGTACTTC. The V gene is TRBV7-9, the J gene TRBJ2-7, with 8 bases identical to TRBD1. V lost 3 bases and J lost 0; bases outside the gene matches: 4. This CDR3 region has 15 residues. In germline, CDR1 is SEHNR, CDR2 FQNEAQ (reference sequence).

In this sample, this clonotype turned up a few times. The chain links TRBV28 to TRBJ2-3; 8 nucleotides agree with TRBD1. Germline CDR1 reads MDHEN; CDR2 reads SYDVKM. CDR3 length equals 16 residues. J lost 4 bases, V lost 3 bases, and 9 bases had no gene match. CDR3 sequence reads: CASSLRGQGFPDTQYF. DNA of the CDR3: TGTGCCAGCAGTTTGAGAGGACAGGGTTTCCCAGATACGCAGTATTTT. Supplemented by reference TRBV28 and TRBJ2-3, the full variable domain reads DVKVTQSSRYLVKRTGEKVFLECVQDMDHENMFWYRQDPGLGLRLIYFSYDVKMKEKGDIPEGYSVSREKKERFSLILESASTNQTSMYLCASSLRGQGFPDTQYFGPGTRLTVL.

V gene TRBV2 combines with J gene TRBJ2-7; D not certain. V was clipped by 1 base and J by 2 bases, with 9 bases between them. The CDR3 length is 14 residues. Looked up from germline, CDR1 is SNHLY and CDR2 is FYNNEI. Written as DNA, the CDR3 is TGTGCCAGCAGTGAAGAAGGGCGAGCCTACGAGCAGTACGTC. As protein: CASSEEGRAYEQYV.

V gene TRBV20-1 combines with J gene TRBJ2-2; either TRBD1 or TRBD2 may fit D (5 bases each). Trimming left V 2 bases short and J 0 bases short, with 10 bases between. Germline CDR1 and CDR2: DFQATT and SNEGSKA (reference sequence). This CDR3 region has 15 residues. CDR3 DNA sequence: TGCAGTGCTAGAATGGGGACGGCGAACACCGGGGAGCTGTTTTTT. As protein: CSARMGTANTGELFF.

This clonotype was detected ten times or more. The CDR3, as DNA: TGCGCCAGCAGCGTTGGACTAGCGGAGACAGATACGCAGTATTTT. The encoded protein is CASSVGLAETDTQYF. The V gene is TRBV5-1, the J gene TRBJ2-3; 10 bases match TRBD2. This CDR3 contains 15 residues. Germline V gives CDR1 SGHRS, CDR2 YFSETQ. Germline trimming cut 4 bases from V and 3 bases from J; bases unmatched to any gene: 5.

The chain recombines TRBV20-1 with TRBJ2-1; TRBD2 matches 11 bases. Germline V gene data show CDR1 as DFQATT and CDR2 as SNEGSKA (reference sequence). There are 17 residues in the CDR3. V was pared by 1 base and J by 2 bases, with 7 bases of the junction left unmatched. Written as DNA, the CDR3 is TGCAGTGCTAGAGGACCCCCGGGACTAGCGGCCTACAATGAGCAGTTCTTC. Residues: CSARGPPGLAAYNEQFF.

The chain is built from TRBV11-1 and TRBJ2-1, with 8 bases aligning to TRBD1. J was trimmed by 2 bases and V by 3 bases; bases with no gene match: 6. Per the germline V gene, CDR1 is SGHAT and CDR2 is FQDESV (reference sequence). The CDR3 spans 16 residues. The CDR3 DNA is TGTGCCAGCAGCTTTGTTAGGACAGGGACCTACAATGAGCAGTTCTTC. Translation gives CASSFVRTGTYNEQFF.

There are a few counts of this clonotype. CDR3: CASSLTGKGETQYF. The CDR3 DNA is TGCGCCAGCAGTTTGACAGGGAAGGGGGAGACCCAGTACTTC. This rearrangement joins TRBV10-1 to TRBJ2-5; 7 positions match TRBD1. Germline CDR1 and CDR2: WNHNN and SYGVQD (reference sequence). The CDR3 sequence is 14 residues long. The V gene end was trimmed by 5 bases and the J gene end by 5 bases; junction bases not matched to a gene: 8.

V gene TRBV6-1 combines with J gene TRBJ2-5; either TRBD1 or TRBD2 may supply D (5 bases each). Germline CDR1 and CDR2: MNHNS and SASEGT. The CDR3 length is 13 residues. V lost 9 bases and J 0 bases, leaving 11 bases between the germline ends. This chain's CDR3 is CASARGYQETQYF. The CDR3 DNA reads TGTGCCAGTGCTCGGGGCTACCAAGAGACCCAGTACTTC.

This clonotype was detected only a few times. The rearrangement joins TRBV12-3 or TRBV12-4 to TRBJ1-5, with a possible D match to TRBD1 (5 bases). This CDR3 contains 14 residues. V gave up 3 bases and J gave up 3 bases, with 9 bases separating them. CDR3 nucleotide sequence: TGTGCCAGCAGTTTCGGGGGTTACAATCAGCCCCAGCATTTT. Residues: CASSFGGYNQPQHF.

Many counts were recorded for this clonotype. The chain recombines TRBV10-3 with TRBJ2-2, with D possibly matching TRBD2 (6 bases). Trimming removed 7 bases at V and 4 bases at J, with 13 bases between. This CDR3 comprises 14 residues. Germline CDR1 ENHRY, CDR2 SYGVKD. CDR3 sequence: CAINGLEGTGELFF. The CDR3 coding sequence is TGTGCCATCAATGGCCTGGAGGGCACCGGGGAGCTGTTTTTT.

The chain employs TRBV6-1 and TRBJ2-3; TRBD1 might be the D (6 bases). Germline loops: CDR1 MNHNS, CDR2 SASEGT. The length of the CDR3 is 14 residues. Trimming left V 6 bases short and J 3 bases short, with 13 bases between. The CDR3 sequence is CASRLLRGTDTQYF. The CDR3, as DNA: TGTGCCAGCAGACTCCTCAGGGGTACAGATACGCAGTATTTT.

There are many counts of this clonotype. CDR3 loop: CASSSGQRLNTEAFF. CDR3 in DNA: TGCGCCAGCAGCTCTGGACAGCGTTTGAACACTGAAGCTTTCTTT. The gene calls are TRBV5-1 and TRBJ1-1; maybe TRBD1 (6 bases). Germline CDR1 and CDR2: SGHRS and YFSETQ. This CDR3 comprises 15 residues. V shed 3 bases and J shed 0 bases, with 12 bases lying between them.

Comment on this clonotype: A much larger clone lies a single base off, so this may be a read error. The V and J genes are TRBV7-8 and TRBJ1-6; D not certain. Germline V gene data show CDR1 as SGHVS and CDR2 as FQNEAQ. This CDR3 is 15 amino acids long. Trimming stripped 4 bases from V and 7 bases from J, with 14 bases between. The CDR3 DNA reads TGTGCCAGCAGCTCTTCTATTCGGGAAAATTCACCCCTCCACTTT. Amino acid sequence: CASSSSIRENSPLHF.

The J gene is TRBJ2-1, the V gene TRBV11-2; 7 bases are a match to TRBD2. There are 15 residues in the CDR3. The V gene end was trimmed by 5 bases and the J gene end by 6 bases; junction bases not matched to a gene: 10. CDR1 and CDR2 (germline): SGHAT, FQNNGV. For the CDR3, the DNA is TGTGCCAGCAGCCTAGCGGTGGGGTCGCCCAATGAGCAGTTCTTC. It encodes CASSLAVGSPNEQFF.

This rearrangement joins TRBV6-5 to TRBJ1-1; a possible D gene is TRBD1 (6 bases). The CDR3 spans 14 residues. V gave up 1 base and J gave up 3 bases, with 9 bases separating them. Per the germline V gene, CDR1 is MNHEY and CDR2 is SVGAGI. In DNA, the CDR3 is TGTGCCAGCAGTTACTTTCGACAGGACACTGAAGCTTTCTTT. It is translated as CASSYFRQDTEAFF.

The V call is TRBV12-3 or TRBV12-4, the J call TRBJ2-5, with D perhaps matching TRBD1 (6 bases). This CDR3 is built from 15 residues. The V end was cut by 2 bases, the J end by 5 bases, with 15 bases between. The CDR3 region is CASSLQGSVTETQYF. CDR3 DNA: TGTGCCAGCAGTTTACAGGGGTCGGTTACGGAGACCCAGTACTTC.

This clonotype was recorded a few times. V usage is TRBV7-8 and J usage is TRBJ2-3; 11 nucleotides align to TRBD2. This CDR3 spans 16 amino acids. Germline CDR1 SGHVS, CDR2 FQNEAQ. Losses at the gene ends were 5 bases for V and 5 bases for J; bases not matched to a gene: 9. In DNA form, the CDR3 reads TGTGCCAGCAGCCGACTAGCGGGGATCTTTGGAGATACGCAGTATTTT. This translates into CASSRLAGIFGDTQYF.

The rearrangement joins TRBV28 to TRBJ1-1; TRBD1 is a possible D gene (6 bases). V was cut by 7 bases and J by 0 bases, with 12 bases left in between. The CDR3 totals 14 residues. The germline V gene has CDR1 MDHEN and CDR2 SYDVKM. DNA of the CDR3: TGTGCCAGCAAGGGGGGGCTGATGAACACTGAAGCTTTCTTT. Protein sequence: CASKGGLMNTEAFF.

The chain carries TRBV11-1 and TRBJ2-2, with 12 bases identical to TRBD1. The CDR3 sequence is 19 residues long. J was trimmed by 3 bases and V by 0 bases; bases with no gene match: 8. The V gene's germline CDR1 is SGHAT and CDR2 FQDESV (reference sequence). The CDR3 bases are TGTGCCAGCAGCTTAGCTTTGCTGGGGACAGGGGGCGACACCGGGGAGCTGTTTTTT. Protein product: CASSLALLGTGGDTGELFF.

This rearrangement joins TRBV12-3 or TRBV12-4 to TRBJ1-1; TRBD1 matches at 8 bases. This CDR3 spans 13 amino acids. The trim removed 6 bases at V and 4 bases at J, leaving 4 bases unmatched. This CDR3 reads CASRKQGVTEAFF. In nucleotides, the CDR3 is TGTGCCAGCAGAAAACAGGGGGTCACTGAAGCTTTCTTT.

This clonotype was recorded a few times. This chain joins TRBV19 and TRBJ2-1; TRBD1 matches 7 bases. Germline loops: CDR1 LNHDA, CDR2 SQIVND (reference sequence). V gave up 4 bases and J gave up 10 bases; unmatched junction bases: 1. The CDR3 runs 11 residues. CDR3 bases: TGTGCCAGTAGTACGACAGGGGAGCAGTTCTTC. It translates to CASSTTGEQFF.

The table lists this clonotype with a few counts. This chain uses TRBV5-1 with TRBJ1-6, with TRBD1 matching 9 bases. The V segment lost 4 bases and the J segment 9 bases; nucleotides outside the gene matches: 11. The germline CDR1 and CDR2 sequences are SGHRS and YFSETQ. There are 16 residues in the CDR3. The CDR3 DNA is TGCGCCAGCAGCCCGGACCCGGGGACAGGGACTTCACCCCTCCACTTT. Residues: CASSPDPGTGTSPLHF.

The chain employs TRBV6-5 and TRBJ1-6, with 8 bases aligning to TRBD1. This CDR3 has 14 amino acids. Per the germline V gene, CDR1 is MNHEY and CDR2 is SVGAGI. V was clipped by 4 bases and J by 7 bases; unmatched bases: 3. CDR3 in DNA: TGTGCCAGCAGTTTACAGGGGGACAATTCACCCCTCCACTTT. It translates to CASSLQGDNSPLHF.